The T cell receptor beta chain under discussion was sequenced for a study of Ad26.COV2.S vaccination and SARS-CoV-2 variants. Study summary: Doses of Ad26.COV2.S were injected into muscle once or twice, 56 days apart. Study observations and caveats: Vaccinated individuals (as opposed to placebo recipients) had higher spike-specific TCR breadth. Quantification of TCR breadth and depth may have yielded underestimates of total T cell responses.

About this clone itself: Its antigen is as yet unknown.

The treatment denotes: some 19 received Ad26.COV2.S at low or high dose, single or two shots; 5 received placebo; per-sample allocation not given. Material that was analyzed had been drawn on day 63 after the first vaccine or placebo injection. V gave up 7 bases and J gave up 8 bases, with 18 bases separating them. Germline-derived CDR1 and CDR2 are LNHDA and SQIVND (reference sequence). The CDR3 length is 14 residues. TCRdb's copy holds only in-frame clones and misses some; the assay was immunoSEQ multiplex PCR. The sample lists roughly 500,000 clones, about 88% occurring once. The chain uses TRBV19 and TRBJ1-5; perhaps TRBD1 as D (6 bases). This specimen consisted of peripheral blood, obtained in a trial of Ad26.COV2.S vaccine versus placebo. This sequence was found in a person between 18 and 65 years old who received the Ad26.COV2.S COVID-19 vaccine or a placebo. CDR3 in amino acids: CASTIGGFPEPQHF. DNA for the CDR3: TGTGCCAGTACCATAGGGGGATTTCCTGAGCCCCAGCATTTT.